The entry below describes one T cell receptor beta chain. Its antigen is as yet unknown. The CDR3 extends over 14 amino acids. The J segment lost 5 bases and the V segment lost 5 bases, leaving 6 bases of the junction unmatched. Per germline, CDR1 MDHEN and CDR2 SYDVKM. The data belong to a study of Ad26.COV2.S vaccination and SARS-CoV-2 variants. The study, taken as a whole, reports: While placebo recipients had lower spike-specific TCR breadth, vaccine recipients had more. Post-vaccination breadth of spike-specific CD8+ and CD4+ T cell responses was reportedly substantial. Possibly, TCR breadth and depth analyses underestimated total T cell responses. Whether participants received vaccine or placebo, their non-spike TCR breadth was similar.

TCRdb's table, derived via immunoSEQ multiplex PCR, lists solely in-frame clones and lacks some. The data show 100,000 or so clones, around 82% seen once. The chain employs TRBV28 and TRBJ2-1; 7 bases are shared with TRBD1. This sequence originates from a human donor who had recovered from COVID-19. Material: peripheral blood, obtained after recovery from COVID-19. CDR3 in amino acids: CASSGAGGHNEQFF. DNA for the CDR3: TGTGCCAGCAGTGGGGCAGGGGGACACAATGAGCAGTTCTTC.